This T cell receptor beta chain was observed in a study of T-cell reconstitution after alpha-beta-depleted transplantation in children. For TCRbeta, the library was prepared with unique molecular identifiers. TCRdb processed the PCR reads anew with MiXCR; each CDR3 protein has one entry. Found here are just under 550,000 distinct CDR3 sequences, around 20% of them singletons; the top ten hold around 3.3%. The V end was cut by 2 bases, the J end by 2 bases, with 15 bases between. The CDR3 has 16 amino acids. Germline V gene lookup returns CDR1 SGHAT and CDR2 FQNNGV. The TCR sequence derives from a human donor who donated a stem cell graft to a child with acute lymphoblastic leukemia. The source material was PBMCs from the stem cell graft donor, sampled from the stem cell graft. The V call is TRBV11-2, the J call TRBJ1-2, with D possibly matching TRBD1 (6 bases). CDR3 bases: TGTGCCAGCAGCTTAAAGGCCAGGGGCTCAAACTATGGCTACACCTTC. This codes for CASSLKARGSNYGYTF.